These T cell receptor beta chains were read from a single sample in a study of T cell responses to AZD1222 COVID-19 vaccine. Generated by immunoSEQ multiplex PCR, the TCRdb table keeps only in-frame clones and is missing some. The sample lists about 140,000 clones, approximately 90% seen once, with roughly 6% in the top ten. Sequenced here: peripheral blood, sampled on day 0 of AZD1222 vaccination. Receptors were obtained from an adult in good health. The CDR3 runs from the conserved cysteine through the conserved F or W. Fields, in order: D gene, V gene, J gene, clone size, CDR3 DNA, CDR3 protein. D genes are given only for firm matches. Only part of the rows carry a size: once, few, many, or a class if the clone is expanded.

TRBD2	TRBV20-1	TRBJ2-7	-	TGCAGTGCTAGTCCCCCGTTAGCGGGAGGTGAGCAGTACTTC	CSASPPLAGGEQYF
-	TRBV7-2	TRBJ2-7	-	TGTGCCAGCAGCCATACAGGTGCGTGGCAGTACTTC	CASSHTGAWQYF
-	TRBV5-1	TRBJ2-7	-	TGCGCCAGCAGCTTGGGGACAGCAACCTACGAGCAGTACTTC	CASSLGTATYEQYF
-	TRBV30	TRBJ1-5	few	TGTGCCTTAGGACCGGGGGGCGCAAATCAGCCCCAGCATTTT	CALGPGGANQPQHF
TRBD2	TRBV28	TRBJ2-3	-	TGTGCCAGCAGTCCCCTAGCGGGAGGGATGTGGTCCCCAGATACGCAGTATTTT	CASSPLAGGMWSPDTQYF
-	TRBV5-1	TRBJ1-2	-	TGCGCCAGCAGCTTAGGCTGGGGGGGCCACTATGGCTACACCTTC	CASSLGWGGHYGYTF
TRBD1	TRBV18	TRBJ1-6	-	TGTGCCAGCTCTACGGACAGGGTCGTTTCACCCCTCCACTTT	CASSTDRVVSPLHF
-	TRBV4-3	TRBJ1-1	-	TGCGCCAGCAGCCAAGGGACGGCGAACACTGAAGCTTTCTTT	CASSQGTANTEAFF
TRBD2	TRBV30	TRBJ2-1	-	TGTGCTTCGACCGGGCTAGCGGGAGACTACGGTGAGCAGTTCTTC	CASTGLAGDYGEQFF
-	TRBV19	TRBJ2-6	-	TGTGCCAGTAGGTGGACAGTATTCTCTGGGGCCAACGTCCTGACTTTC	CASRWTVFSGANVLTF
TRBD2	TRBV27	TRBJ2-7	-	TGTGCCAGCAGTTTATTGTTCGGGGGGTACGAGCAGTACTTC	CASSLLFGGYEQYF
TRBD2	TRBV27	TRBJ2-1	-	TGTGCCAGCAGTTCGGCGGGGGGGTTCTACAATGAGCAGTTCTTC	CASSSAGGFYNEQFF
TRBD2	TRBV9	TRBJ2-3	-	TGTGCCAGCAGCGCGCGGACTAGCGGTTACACAGATACGCAGTATTTT	CASSARTSGYTDTQYF
-	TRBV6-4	TRBJ1-2	-	TGTGCCAGCAGTGACTCGGAGGGACGGGGCTACACCTTC	CASSDSEGRGYTF
TRBD1	TRBV19	TRBJ2-7	-	TGTGCCAGTAGTTTGGGGTGGGACAGCTCCTACGAGCAGTACTTC	CASSLGWDSSYEQYF
TRBD1	TRBV27	TRBJ2-7	-	TGTGCCAGCAGTGGGGACAGGGGGCACCACGAGCAGTACTTC	CASSGDRGHHEQYF
-	TRBV28	TRBJ1-5	-	TGTGCCAGCAGTGCTAATCAGCCCCAGCATTTT	CASSANQPQHF
TRBD2	TRBV3-1/TRBV3-2	TRBJ2-7	-	TGTGCCAGCAGCCAAGTACCCGGACCCCCGGGACTAGACTCTTCCAGCTCCTACGAGCAGTACTTC	CASSQVPGPPGLDSSSSYEQYF